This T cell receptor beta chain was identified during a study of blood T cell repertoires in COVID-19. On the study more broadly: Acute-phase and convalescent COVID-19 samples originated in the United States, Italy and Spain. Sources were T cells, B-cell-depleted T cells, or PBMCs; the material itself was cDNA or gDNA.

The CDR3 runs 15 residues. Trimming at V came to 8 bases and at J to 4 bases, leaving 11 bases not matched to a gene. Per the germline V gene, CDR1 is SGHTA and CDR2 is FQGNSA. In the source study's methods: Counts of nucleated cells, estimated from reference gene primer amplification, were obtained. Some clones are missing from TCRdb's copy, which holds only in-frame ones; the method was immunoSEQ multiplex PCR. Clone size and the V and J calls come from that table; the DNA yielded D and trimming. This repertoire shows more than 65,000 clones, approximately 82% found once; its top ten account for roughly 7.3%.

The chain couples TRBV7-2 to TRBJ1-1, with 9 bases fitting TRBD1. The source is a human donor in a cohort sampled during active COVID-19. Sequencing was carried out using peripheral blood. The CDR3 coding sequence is TGTGCCAGCCGCAACACCTTGACAGGGGGCACTGAAGCTTTCTTT. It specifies CASRNTLTGGTEAFF. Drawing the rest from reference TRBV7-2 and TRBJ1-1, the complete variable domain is GAGVSQSPSNKVTEKGKDVELRCDPISGHTALYWYRQSLGQGLEFLIYFQGNSAPDKSGLPSDRFSAERTGGSVSTLTIQRTQQEDSAVYLCASRNTLTGGTEAFFGQGTRLTVV.